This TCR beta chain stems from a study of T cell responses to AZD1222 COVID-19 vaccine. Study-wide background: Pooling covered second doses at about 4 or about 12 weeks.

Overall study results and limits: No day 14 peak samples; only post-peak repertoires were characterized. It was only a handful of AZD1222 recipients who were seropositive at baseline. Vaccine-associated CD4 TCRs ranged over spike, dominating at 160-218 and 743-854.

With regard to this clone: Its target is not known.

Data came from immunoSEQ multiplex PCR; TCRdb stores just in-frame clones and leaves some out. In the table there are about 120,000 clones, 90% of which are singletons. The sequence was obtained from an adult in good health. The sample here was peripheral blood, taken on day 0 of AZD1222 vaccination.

The CDR3 DNA follows: TGTGCCAGCAGCTTAGGCGGGAGCGCAAGGAATGAGCAGTTCTTC. This sequence encodes CASSLGGSARNEQFF. This chain connects TRBV7-3 to TRBJ2-1, with 7 bases identical to TRBD2. The CDR3 contains 15 residues. Germline loops: CDR1 SGHTA, CDR2 FQGTGA. V lost 2 bases to trimming and J lost 7 bases; unmatched junction nucleotides: 8.